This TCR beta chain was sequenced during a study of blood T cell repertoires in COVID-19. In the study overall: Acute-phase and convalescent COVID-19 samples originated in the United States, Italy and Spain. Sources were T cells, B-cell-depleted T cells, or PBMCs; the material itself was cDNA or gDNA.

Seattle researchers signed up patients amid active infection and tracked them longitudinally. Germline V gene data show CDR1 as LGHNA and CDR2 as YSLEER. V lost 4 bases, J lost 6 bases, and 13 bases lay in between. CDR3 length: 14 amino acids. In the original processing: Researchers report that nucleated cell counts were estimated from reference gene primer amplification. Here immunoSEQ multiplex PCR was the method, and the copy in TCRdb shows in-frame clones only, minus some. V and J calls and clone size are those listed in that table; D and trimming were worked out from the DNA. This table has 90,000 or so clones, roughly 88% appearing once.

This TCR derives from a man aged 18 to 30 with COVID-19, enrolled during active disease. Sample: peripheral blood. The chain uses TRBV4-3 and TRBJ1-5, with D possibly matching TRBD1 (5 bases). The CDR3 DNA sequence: TGCGCCAGCAGCCGGTTTCAGGGCACTCAGCCCCAGCATTTT. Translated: CASSRFQGTQPQHF.